The entry that follows covers one T cell receptor (beta chain) sequence. The 5'RACE method, run with constant-segment primers, produced TCR alpha and TCR beta cDNA libraries (carrying sample barcodes and UMIs). TCRdb ran MiXCR on the 5' RACE reads and lists one entry per CDR3 protein. The repertoire includes over 250,000 distinct CDR3 sequences, less than 20% of them detected once, and approximately 23% sits in the top ten. There are 15 residues in the CDR3. Trimming stripped 5 bases from V and 8 bases from J, with 21 bases between. Germline V gene sequence: CDR1 SGHAT, CDR2 FQNNGV. This specimen comes from a study of T-cell memory formation after mild COVID-19.

The sequence was obtained from a man in his late teens or twenties who had mild COVID-19 (a few samples of this study predate the infection). Cell type and time point are not known. Sequencing used PBMCs or a T cell subset sorted from them (not recorded which). The genes are TRBV11-2 and TRBJ1-2, with D maybe TRBD1 (5 bases). The CDR3 DNA reads as TGTGCCAGCAGCCGCACGTCGGGCGGGACCGGCGGCTACACCTTC. As protein: CASSRTSGGTGGYTF.